These 13 T cell receptor beta chains were sequenced from one sample in a study of blood T cells in healthy people across ages. Primers used in a second PCR of about 6 to 12 cycles were a sample-barcoded 5' primer and a J-beta primer mix. One entry per CDR3 protein, called by TCRdb with MiXCR from the 5' RACE reads. The sample holds hundreds of thousands of distinct CDR3 sequences, 44% seen once. Sample: blood. The receptors here all came from a man between 60 and 70 years old in good health.

This clonotype appeared a few times. The rearrangement links TRBV24-1 to TRBJ2-5; 8 bases are a match to TRBD2. The CDR3 runs to 15 residues. The V gene end was trimmed by 3 bases and the J gene end by 4 bases; junction bases not matched to a gene: 6. Germline V gene data show CDR1 as KGHDR and CDR2 as SFDVKD. The CDR3: CATSDNRGGPETQYF. CDR3 bases: TGTGCCACCAGTGATAATCGGGGGGGGCCAGAGACCCAGTACTTC.

The chain employs TRBV6-6 and TRBJ1-1; no firm D call. There are 14 residues in the CDR3. V was pared by 4 bases and J by 1 base, with 10 bases between. CDR1 is MNHNY and CDR2 is SVGAGI in the germline V gene (reference sequence). Written as DNA, the CDR3 is TGTGCCAGCAGTTCTCAGAAGCAGAACACTGAAGCTTTCTTT. Its translation: CASSSQKQNTEAFF.

This clonotype has a handful of counts. V gene TRBV2 combines with J gene TRBJ1-2; D ambiguous. Trimming cost V 5 bases and J 7 bases, with 14 bases left between them. This CDR3 comprises 13 residues. Germline loops: CDR1 SNHLY, CDR2 FYNNEI. The CDR3 region has the DNA TGTGCCAGCAGTTCCCCGGGCGCTTCTGGCTACACCTTC. It is translated as CASSSPGASGYTF.

CDR3 coding DNA: TGTGCCACCAGCAGAGATACAGGGAAAACTGAGCAGTTCTTC. Encoded protein: CATSRDTGKTEQFF. This rearrangement joins TRBV15 to TRBJ2-1; TRBD1 is a possible D gene (6 bases). Trimming took off 0 bases at V and 9 bases at J, with 12 bases between the two ends. CDR1 is LNHNV, CDR2 YYDKDF, per germline (reference sequence). This CDR3 is 14 amino acids long.

A remark on this clonotype: One base away lies a much larger clone, so this may be a sequencing read error. This chain links TRBV25-1 with TRBJ2-4; D is possibly TRBD2 (5 bases). CDR3 length equals 13 residues. V was cut by 10 bases and J by 13 bases, with 23 bases left in between. The germline V gene has CDR1 MGHDK and CDR2 SYGVNS. CDR3 nucleotides: TGTGCCACCGCCAGTGGAGGACCCTACGGGCAGTACTTC. This codes for CATASGGPYGQYF. Drawing the rest from reference TRBV25-1 and TRBJ2-4, the complete variable domain is EADIYQTPRYLVIGTGKKITLECSQTMGHDKMYWYQQDPGMELHLIHYSYGVNSTEKGDLSSESTVSRIRTEHFPLTLESARPSHTSQYLCATASGGPYGQYFGAGTRLSVL.

A few counts support this clonotype. The chain joins TRBV7-2 to TRBJ2-5, with a possible D match to TRBD2 (6 bases). CDR1 is SGHTA and CDR2 is FQGNSA in the germline V gene. V lost 5 bases to trimming and J lost 3 bases, with 13 bases between them. This CDR3 is built from 14 residues. CDR3: CASSPPGLEETQYF. For the CDR3, the DNA is TGTGCCAGCAGCCCTCCGGGACTCGAAGAGACCCAGTACTTC.

The chain combines TRBV12-3 or TRBV12-4 with TRBJ1-1, with 9 nucleotides matching TRBD1. The CDR3 is 12 residues long. The trim removed 10 bases at V and 5 bases at J, leaving 5 bases unmatched. CDR3 sequence reads: CATGTGRTEAFF. CDR3 in DNA: TGTGCCACCGGGACAGGGCGGACTGAAGCTTTCTTT.

This clonotype occurred many times. This chain links TRBV7-9 with TRBJ2-7; TRBD1 agrees at 8 bases. The germline V gene encodes CDR1 SEHNR and CDR2 FQNEAQ (reference sequence). With 4 bases clipped from V and 6 bases from J, the junction kept 14 bases outside the gene matches. The CDR3 is 16 residues long. CDR3 loop: CASSSSAADRVSEQYF. For the CDR3, the DNA is TGTGCCAGCAGCTCGTCGGCCGCGGACAGGGTTTCCGAGCAGTACTTC.

This clonotype was recorded a few times. This chain links TRBV10-3 with TRBJ1-1; tentative D call: TRBD1 (6 bases). Trimming left V 5 bases short and J 1 base short, with 8 bases between. The CDR3 sequence is 13 residues long. From germline, CDR1 is ENHRY and CDR2 SYGVKD. CDR3 residues: CAISKGGNTEAFF. The CDR3 DNA reads TGTGCCATCAGTAAGGGGGGGAACACTGAAGCTTTCTTT.

This clonotype was seen only a few times. The J gene is TRBJ2-7, the V gene TRBV27; unclear D gene. This CDR3 is 13 amino acids long. V shed 4 bases and J shed 0 bases, with 7 bases lying between them. The germline V gene has CDR1 MNHEY and CDR2 SMNVEV (reference sequence). DNA for the CDR3: TGTGCCAGCAGTTACGCCCTCTCCTACGAGCAGTACTTC. Its translation: CASSYALSYEQYF.

This clonotype was observed a few times. The rearrangement links TRBV2 to TRBJ1-1; 8 nucleotides line up with TRBD1. The trim removed 7 bases at V and 11 bases at J, leaving 9 bases unmatched. Germline V gene sequence: CDR1 SNHLY, CDR2 FYNNEI. This CDR3 spans 12 amino acids. CDR3 coding DNA: TGTGCCAGCATTAAACAGGGGGAAAGGGCTTTCTTT. Protein product: CASIKQGERAFF.

This clonotype was picked up many times. This rearrangement joins TRBV29-1 to TRBJ2-4; D perhaps matches TRBD1 (6 bases). From germline, CDR1 is SQVTM and CDR2 ANQGSEA. This CDR3 has 15 amino acids. Trimming removed 4 bases at V and 0 bases at J, with 13 bases between. The CDR3 DNA reads as TGCAGCGTTGGCTACAGGGTAGAAGCCAAAAACATTCAGTACTTC. Translated: CSVGYRVEAKNIQYF.

The rearrangement joins TRBV20-1 to TRBJ2-5; tentatively, D is TRBD1 (7 bases). The DNA end lines up better with TRBJ2-7; the J call may be wrong. Germline-derived CDR1 and CDR2 are DFQATT and SNEGSKA (reference sequence). CDR3 length: 15 residues. The CDR3 loop is CSARVGRQGLLEQYF. DNA of the CDR3: TGCAGTGCTAGAGTGGGTCGACAGGGACTGCTCGAGCAGTACTTC.